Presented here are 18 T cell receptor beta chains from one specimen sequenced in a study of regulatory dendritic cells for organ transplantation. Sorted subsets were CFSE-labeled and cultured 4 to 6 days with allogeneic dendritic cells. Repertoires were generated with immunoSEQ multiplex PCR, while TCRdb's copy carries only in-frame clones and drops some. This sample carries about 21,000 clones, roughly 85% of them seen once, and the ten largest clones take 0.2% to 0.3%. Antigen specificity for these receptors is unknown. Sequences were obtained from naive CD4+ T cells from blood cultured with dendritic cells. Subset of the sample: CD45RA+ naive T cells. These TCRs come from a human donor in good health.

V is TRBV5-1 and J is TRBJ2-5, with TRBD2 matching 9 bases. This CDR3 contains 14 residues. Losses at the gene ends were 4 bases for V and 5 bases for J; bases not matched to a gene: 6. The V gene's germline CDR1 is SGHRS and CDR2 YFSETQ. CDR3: CASSLLAGAETQYF. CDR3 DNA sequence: TGCGCCAGCAGCCTATTAGCGGGGGCGGAGACCCAGTACTTC.

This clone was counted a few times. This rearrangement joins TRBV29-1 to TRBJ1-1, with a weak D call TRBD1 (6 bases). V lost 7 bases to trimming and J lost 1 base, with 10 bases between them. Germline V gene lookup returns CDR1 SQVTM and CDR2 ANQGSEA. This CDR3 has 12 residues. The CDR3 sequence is CSARTANTEAFF. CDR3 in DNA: TGCAGCGCCAGGACAGCGAACACTGAAGCTTTCTTT.

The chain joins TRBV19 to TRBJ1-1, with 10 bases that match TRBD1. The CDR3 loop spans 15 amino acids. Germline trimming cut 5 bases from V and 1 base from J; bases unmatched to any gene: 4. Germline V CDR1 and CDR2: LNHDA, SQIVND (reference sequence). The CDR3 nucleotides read TGTGCCAGTAGTGCAAGACAGGGGGCGAACACTGAAGCTTTCTTT. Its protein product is CASSARQGANTEAFF.

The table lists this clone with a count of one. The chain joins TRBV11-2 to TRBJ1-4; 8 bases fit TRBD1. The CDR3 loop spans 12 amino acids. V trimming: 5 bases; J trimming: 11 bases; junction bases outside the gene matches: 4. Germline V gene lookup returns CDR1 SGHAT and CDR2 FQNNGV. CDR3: CASSLRGLKLFF. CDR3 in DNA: TGTGCCAGCAGCCTCAGGGGGCTCAAACTGTTTTTT.

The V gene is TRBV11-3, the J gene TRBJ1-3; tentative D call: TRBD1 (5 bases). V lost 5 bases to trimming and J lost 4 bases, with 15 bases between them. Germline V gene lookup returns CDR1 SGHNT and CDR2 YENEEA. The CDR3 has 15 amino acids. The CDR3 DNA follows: TGTGCCAGCAGCCCCTCCGGGACTGTGGGAAACACCATATATTTT. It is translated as CASSPSGTVGNTIYF.

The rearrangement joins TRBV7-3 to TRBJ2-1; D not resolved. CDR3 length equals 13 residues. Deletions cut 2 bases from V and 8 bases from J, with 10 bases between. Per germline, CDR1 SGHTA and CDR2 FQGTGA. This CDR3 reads CASSLYSADEQFF. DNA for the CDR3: TGTGCCAGCAGCTTATACTCGGCGGATGAGCAGTTCTTC.

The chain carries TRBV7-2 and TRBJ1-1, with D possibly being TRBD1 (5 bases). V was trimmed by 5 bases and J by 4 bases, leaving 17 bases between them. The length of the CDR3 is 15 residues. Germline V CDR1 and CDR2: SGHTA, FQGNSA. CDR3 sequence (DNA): TGTGCCAGCAGCACAATGGCGGGGGGGGTCACTGAAGCTTTCTTT. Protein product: CASSTMAGGVTEAFF.

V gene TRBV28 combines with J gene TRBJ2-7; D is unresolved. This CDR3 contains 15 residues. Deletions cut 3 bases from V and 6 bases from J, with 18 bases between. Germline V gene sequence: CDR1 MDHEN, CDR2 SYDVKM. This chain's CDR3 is CASSFSRGWRSEQYF. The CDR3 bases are TGTGCCAGCAGTTTTTCTCGTGGTTGGAGATCCGAGCAGTACTTC.

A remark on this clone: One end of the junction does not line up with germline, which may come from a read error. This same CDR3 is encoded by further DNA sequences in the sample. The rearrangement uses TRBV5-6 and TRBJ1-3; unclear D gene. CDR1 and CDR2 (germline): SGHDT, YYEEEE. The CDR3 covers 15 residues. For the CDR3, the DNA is TGCGCCACTTTTAAGAGGGTAGACCCTGGAAACACCATATATTTT. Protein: CATFKRVDPGNTIYF.

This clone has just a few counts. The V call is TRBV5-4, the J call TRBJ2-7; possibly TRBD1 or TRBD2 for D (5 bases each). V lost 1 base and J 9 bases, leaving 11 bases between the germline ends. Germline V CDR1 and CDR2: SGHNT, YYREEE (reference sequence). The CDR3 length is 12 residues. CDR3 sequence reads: CASSLFGGGQYF. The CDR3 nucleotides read TGTGCCAGCAGCTTGTTTGGTGGGGGGCAGTACTTC.

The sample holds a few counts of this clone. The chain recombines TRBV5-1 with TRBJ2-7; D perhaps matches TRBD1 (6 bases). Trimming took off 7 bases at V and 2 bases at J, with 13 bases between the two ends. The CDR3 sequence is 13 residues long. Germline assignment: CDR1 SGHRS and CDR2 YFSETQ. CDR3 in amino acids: CASGRTGTYEQYF. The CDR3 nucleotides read TGCGCCAGCGGCAGAACAGGGACCTACGAGCAGTACTTC. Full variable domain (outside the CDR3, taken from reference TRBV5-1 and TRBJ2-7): KAGVTQTPRYLIKTRGQQVTLSCSPISGHRSVSWYQQTPGQGLQFLFEYFSETQRNKGNFPGRFSGRQFSNSRSEMNVSTLELGDSALYLCASGRTGTYEQYFGPGTRLTVT.

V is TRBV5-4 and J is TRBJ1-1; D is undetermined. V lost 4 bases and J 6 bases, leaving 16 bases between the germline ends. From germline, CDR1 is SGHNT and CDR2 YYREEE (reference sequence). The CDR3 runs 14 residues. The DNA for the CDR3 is TGTGCCAGCAGCCCCCAGTCAGGCTTCCCTGAAGCTTTCTTT. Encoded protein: CASSPQSGFPEAFF.

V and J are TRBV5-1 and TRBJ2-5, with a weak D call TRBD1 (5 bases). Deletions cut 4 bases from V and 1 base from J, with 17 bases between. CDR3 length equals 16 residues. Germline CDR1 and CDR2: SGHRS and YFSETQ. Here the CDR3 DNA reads TGCGCCAGCAGCGCCGAAGTAGGGGCAGTCCAAGAGACCCAGTACTTC. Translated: CASSAEVGAVQETQYF.

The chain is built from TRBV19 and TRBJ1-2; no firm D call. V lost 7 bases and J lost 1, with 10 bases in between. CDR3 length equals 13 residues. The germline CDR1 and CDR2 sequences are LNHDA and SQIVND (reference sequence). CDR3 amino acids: CASTPRVNYGYTF. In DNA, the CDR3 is TGTGCCAGTACCCCAAGGGTTAACTATGGCTACACCTTC.

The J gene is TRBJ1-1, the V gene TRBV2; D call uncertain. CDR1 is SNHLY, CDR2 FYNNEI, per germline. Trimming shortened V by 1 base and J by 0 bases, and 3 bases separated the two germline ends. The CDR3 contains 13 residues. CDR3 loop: CASSEEVNTEAFF. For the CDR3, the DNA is TGTGCCAGCAGTGAAGAGGTGAACACTGAAGCTTTCTTT. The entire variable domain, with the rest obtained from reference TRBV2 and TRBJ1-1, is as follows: EPEVTQTPSHQVTQMGQEVILRCVPISNHLYFYWYRQILGQKVEFLVSFYNNEISEKSEIFDDQFSVERPDGSNFTLKIRSTKLEDSAMYFCASSEEVNTEAFFGQGTRLTVV.

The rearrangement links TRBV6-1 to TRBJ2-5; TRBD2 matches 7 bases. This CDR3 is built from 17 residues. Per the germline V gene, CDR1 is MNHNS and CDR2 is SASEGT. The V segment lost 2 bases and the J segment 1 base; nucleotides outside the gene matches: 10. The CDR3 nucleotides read TGTGCCAGCAGTGAAAGCTGGCAGGGCGGGAGCCAAGAGACCCAGTACTTC. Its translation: CASSESWQGGSQETQYF.

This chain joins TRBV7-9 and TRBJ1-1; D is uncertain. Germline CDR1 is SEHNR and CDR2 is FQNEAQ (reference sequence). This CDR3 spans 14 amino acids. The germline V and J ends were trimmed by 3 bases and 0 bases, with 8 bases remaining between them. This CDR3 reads CASSLIWVNTEAFF. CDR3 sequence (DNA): TGTGCCAGCAGCTTGATATGGGTGAACACTGAAGCTTTCTTT.

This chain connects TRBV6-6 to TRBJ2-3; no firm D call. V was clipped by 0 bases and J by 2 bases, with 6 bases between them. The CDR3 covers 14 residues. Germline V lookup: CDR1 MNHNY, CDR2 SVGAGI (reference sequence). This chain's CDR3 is CASSYSGDTDTQYF. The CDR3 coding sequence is TGTGCCAGCAGTTACTCTGGGGACACAGATACGCAGTATTTT.